The rows below give T cell receptor beta chains drawn from one sample of a study of shared clonotypes between healthy human individuals. Libraries were prepared by immunoSEQ multiplex PCR; TCRdb keeps only in-frame clonotypes and omits some of them. This table holds a few million clones, over 90% found once. Sequenced: naive CD4+ T cells from PBMCs. The source of these receptors is a man aged 18-30 years in good health. Some clones in this sample may be carry-over from other donors' samples. The CDR3 runs from the conserved cysteine through the conserved F or W. D genes are given only for firm matches. Part of the rows lack a size; the others show once, few, many or a class for expanded clones.

.,.,TRBV28,TRBJ1-5,CASSLWESNQPQHF,TGTGCCAGCAGTTTATGGGAAAGCAATCAGCCCCAGCATTTT
.,.,TRBV18,TRBJ1-3,CASSPSLPLMGGNTIYF,TGTGCCAGCTCACCTTCTCTCCCCTTGATGGGTGGAAACACCATATATTTT
.,.,TRBV30,TRBJ2-1,CAWSDRLGRFF,TGTGCCTGGAGTGATCGACTAGGGCGGTTCTTC
once,.,TRBV7-3,TRBJ2-5,CASSPLRHPQETQYF,TGTGCCAGCAGCCCGCTAAGACATCCACAAGAGACCCAGTACTTC
.,.,TRBV4-2,TRBJ2-1,CASSQETSVPNEQFF,TGTGCCAGCAGCCAAGAGACGTCTGTACCTAATGAGCAGTTCTTC
.,.,TRBV4-2,TRBJ1-2,CASSPPASRGGYTF,TGTGCCAGCAGCCCCCCGGCGTCCCGAGGGGGCTACACCTTC
.,TRBD2,TRBV7-3,TRBJ2-1,CASSRTSGADNNEQFF,TGTGCCAGCAGCCGGACTAGCGGGGCCGATAACAATGAGCAGTTCTTC
.,.,TRBV19,TRBJ1-5,CASSIGAGDYNQPQHF,TGTGCCAGTAGTATAGGGGCAGGGGACTACAATCAGCCCCAGCATTTT
.,.,TRBV9,TRBJ2-3,CASSVATSSFADTQYF,TGTGCCAGCAGCGTAGCTACTAGCTCGTTCGCAGATACGCAGTATTTT
.,TRBD2,TRBV2,TRBJ2-1,CASRTSEAEQFF,TGTGCCAGCCGGACTAGCGAAGCTGAGCAGTTCTTC
few,.,TRBV5-5,TRBJ2-7,CASSLQHLSYEQYF,TGTGCCAGCAGCTTACAGCACCTCTCCTACGAGCAGTACTTC
.,.,TRBV5-1,TRBJ1-1,CASSLARVMNTEAFF,TGCGCCAGCAGCTTGGCCCGGGTCATGAACACTGAAGCTTTCTTT
.,TRBD1,TRBV11-2,TRBJ2-1,CASSPSLIPPGQRYNEQFF,TGTGCCAGCAGCCCGTCGCTAATACCACCGGGACAGAGATACAATGAGCAGTTCTTC
.,.,TRBV28,TRBJ1-2,CASSRDRQGYGYTF,TGTGCCAGCAGTCGCGACAGGCAGGGCTATGGCTACACCTTC
.,.,TRBV9,TRBJ1-3,CASSSGGPGNTIYF,TGTGCCAGCAGCTCCGGGGGTCCTGGAAACACCATATATTTT
.,.,TRBV2,TRBJ2-2,CASSARTANTGELFF,TGTGCCAGCAGTGCTAGGACAGCGAACACCGGGGAGCTGTTTTTT
.,.,TRBV2,TRBJ2-3,CASSYRDSRTDTQYF,TGTGCCAGCAGTTACCGGGACTCCCGCACAGATACGCAGTATTTT
.,TRBD1,TRBV30,TRBJ2-7,CAWDEQGALDEQYF,TGTGCCTGGGACGAACAGGGGGCGCTGGACGAGCAGTACTTC
.,.,TRBV28,TRBJ2-7,CASTQGGAYEQYF,TGTGCCAGCACCCAGGGTGGGGCCTACGAGCAGTACTTC
.,.,TRBV28,TRBJ1-1,CASTRGPRFTEAFF,TGTGCCAGCACCCGGGGACCGAGATTTACTGAAGCTTTCTTT
.,.,TRBV7-9,TRBJ2-3,CASSLDPDRDTQYF,TGTGCCAGCAGCTTAGATCCAGACAGAGATACGCAGTATTTT
.,TRBD2,TRBV7-9,TRBJ2-7,CASSPPSGGSYEQYF,TGTGCCAGCAGCCCCCCTAGCGGGGGCTCCTACGAGCAGTACTTC
.,.,TRBV2,TRBJ2-1,CASSGEVTYNEQFF,TGTGCCAGCAGCGGTGAGGTTACCTACAATGAGCAGTTCTTC
few,.,TRBV4-1,TRBJ1-1,CASVRGDMNTEAFF,TGCGCCAGCGTCAGGGGCGACATGAACACTGAAGCTTTCTTT
.,TRBD2,TRBV11-2,TRBJ2-1,CASSLIAGVGNEQFF,TGTGCCAGCAGCTTAATAGCGGGAGTTGGTAATGAGCAGTTCTTC
.,TRBD2,TRBV28,TRBJ2-7,CASSSPASGTYEQYF,TGTGCCAGCAGCTCCCCCGCTAGCGGTACCTACGAGCAGTACTTC
.,.,TRBV20-1,TRBJ2-3,CSAPGDTQYF,TGCAGTGCCCCTGGGGATACGCAGTATTTT
.,TRBD2,TRBV7-2,TRBJ2-7,CASSLEGTSYEQYF,TGTGCCAGCAGCTTAGAAGGGACTAGCTACGAGCAGTACTTC
.,TRBD1,TRBV29-1,TRBJ2-7,CSVRRDRSSYEQYF,TGCAGCGTACGCCGGGACAGGTCTTCCTACGAGCAGTACTTC
.,TRBD2,TRBV7-9,TRBJ2-7,CASSPMGGETYEQYF,TGTGCCAGCAGCCCGATGGGGGGGGAGACCTACGAGCAGTACTTC
.,.,TRBV6-1,TRBJ2-5,CASKREIQETQYF,TGTGCCAGCAAACGGGAAATCCAAGAGACCCAGTACTTC
.,TRBD1,TRBV5-1,TRBJ1-4,CASRGQATNEKLFF,TGCGCCAGCAGAGGACAGGCAACTAATGAAAAACTGTTTTTT
.,TRBD1,TRBV6-5,TRBJ2-2,CASRPGQGVTGELFF,TGTGCCAGCAGGCCGGGACAGGGGGTGACCGGGGAGCTGTTTTTT
.,TRBD1,TRBV5-1,TRBJ1-2,CASSLGQGSGYTF,TGCGCCAGCAGCTTGGGACAGGGATCGGGCTACACCTTC
.,.,TRBV7-2,TRBJ2-5,CASSPRETQYF,TGTGCCAGCAGCCCCCGAGAGACCCAGTACTTC
.,.,TRBV30,TRBJ2-7,CAWSAPTYEQYF,TGTGCCTGGAGTGCTCCGACCTACGAGCAGTACTTC
.,TRBD2,TRBV9,TRBJ2-3,CASSVGLAGFTDTQYF,TGTGCCAGCAGCGTAGGACTAGCGGGCTTCACAGATACGCAGTATTTT
.,.,TRBV18,TRBJ1-1,CASSGATGNTEAFF,TGTGCCAGCTCTGGCGCGACGGGGAACACTGAAGCTTTCTTT
.,TRBD2,TRBV7-3,TRBJ2-5,CASRAGLAVQETQYF,TGTGCCAGCAGAGCGGGACTAGCGGTGCAAGAGACCCAGTACTTC
few,.,TRBV4-1,TRBJ1-4,CASSQETGLANEKLFF,TGCGCCAGCAGCCAGGAAACAGGGCTGGCTAATGAAAAACTGTTTTTT